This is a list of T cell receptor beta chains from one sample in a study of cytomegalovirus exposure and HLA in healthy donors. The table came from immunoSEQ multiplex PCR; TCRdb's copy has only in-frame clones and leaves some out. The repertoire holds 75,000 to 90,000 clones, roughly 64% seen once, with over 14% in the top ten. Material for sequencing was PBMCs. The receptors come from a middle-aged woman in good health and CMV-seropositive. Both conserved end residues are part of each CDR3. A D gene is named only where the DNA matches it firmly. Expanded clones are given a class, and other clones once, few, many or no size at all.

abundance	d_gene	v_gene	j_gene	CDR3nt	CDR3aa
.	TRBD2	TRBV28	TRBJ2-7	TGTGCCAGCAGTTTTGACCTAGCGGGACTTTCCTACGAGCAGTACTTC	CASSFDLAGLSYEQYF
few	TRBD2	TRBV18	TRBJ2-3	TGTGCCAGCTCACTGGGACTAGCGGGAGCAGATACGCAGTATTTT	CASSLGLAGADTQYF
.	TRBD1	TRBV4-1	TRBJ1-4	TGCGCCAGCAGCCCCTCCGGACAGGGTGCAACTAATGAAAAACTGTTTTTT	CASSPSGQGATNEKLFF
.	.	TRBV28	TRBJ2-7	TGTGCCAGCAGCCGACAGGTATACGAGCAGTACTTC	CASSRQVYEQYF
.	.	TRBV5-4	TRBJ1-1	TGTGCCAGCAGCGGCGTATCTAACAGGGTAGACACTGAAGCTTTCTTT	CASSGVSNRVDTEAFF
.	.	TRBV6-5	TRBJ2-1	TGTGCCAGCAGTCGCGGCCGTACCGAGCAGTTCTTC	CASSRGRTEQFF
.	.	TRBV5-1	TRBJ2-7	TGCGCCAGCAGCTTGGGCCCAGCGTACGAGCAGTACTTC	CASSLGPAYEQYF
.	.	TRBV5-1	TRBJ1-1	TGCGCCAGCAGCCCACAACAGGGCTACACTGAAGCTTTCTTT	CASSPQQGYTEAFF
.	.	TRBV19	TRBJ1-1	TGTGCCAGTAGTTCGCTCGGGGGGCCGAACACTGAAGCTTTCTTT	CASSSLGGPNTEAFF
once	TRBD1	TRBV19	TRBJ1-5	TGTGCCAGTACGCCGGGACAGGGGGGCTTTTATAGCAATCAGCCCCAGCATTTT	CASTPGQGGFYSNQPQHF
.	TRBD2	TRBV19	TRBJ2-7	TGTGCCAGTAGTCTTCTAGCGGGGCTGCACCACGAGCAGTACTTC	CASSLLAGLHHEQYF
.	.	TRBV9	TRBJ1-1	TGTGCCAGCAGCGCCAGGGCTTCCCTGAACACTGAAGCTTTCTTT	CASSARASLNTEAFF
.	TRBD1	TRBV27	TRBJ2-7	TGTGCCAGCAGTCTAGGGACAGGGCCCTACGAGCAGTACTTC	CASSLGTGPYEQYF
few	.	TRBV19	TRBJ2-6	TGTGCCAGTAGTATATCGTCCGGGTTGGGGGCCAACGTCCTGACTTTC	CASSISSGLGANVLTF
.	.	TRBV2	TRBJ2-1	TGTGCCAGCAGTGTTTCCTGGTCCAGCTCGGACATTGAGCAGTTCTTC	CASSVSWSSSDIEQFF
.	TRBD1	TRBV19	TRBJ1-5	TGTGCCAGTAGTACTGAAGCGACAGGGTTTTCTGGGCCCCAGCATTTT	CASSTEATGFSGPQHF
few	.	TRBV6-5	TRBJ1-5	TGTGCCAGCCGGGGTCCCAACCCCCAGCCCCAGCATTTT	CASRGPNPQPQHF
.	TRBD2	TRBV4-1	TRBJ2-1	TGCGCCAGCAGCCTACTCATAGCGGGAGGGTCCTACAATGAGCAGTTCTTC	CASSLLIAGGSYNEQFF